Below, 10 T cell receptor beta chains from the same sample are listed, as sequenced in a study of Graves' ophthalmopathy and Graves' hyperthyroidism. RNA transcripts were the source from which TCR beta CDR3 regions were amplified. Second-round multiplex PCR came after first-round RT-PCR with HTBI primers. MiXCR, run by TCRdb on the multiplex PCR reads, gives a single entry per CDR3 protein. In the table there are about 700,000 distinct CDR3 sequences, roughly 40% of which are singletons. What was sequenced was peripheral blood. These receptors came from an adult man with Graves' ophthalmopathy.

This clonotype has just a few counts. This chain uses TRBV20-1 with TRBJ2-7; D is ambiguous. The CDR3 extends over 11 amino acids. CDR1 and CDR2 (germline): DFQATT, SNEGSKA (reference sequence). V lost 6 bases, J lost 2 bases, and 8 bases lay in between. CDR3 loop: CSADPPYEQYF. CDR3 coding DNA: TGCAGTGCAGATCCCCCCTACGAGCAGTACTTC.

The chain is built from TRBV4-2 and TRBJ2-7; TRBD1 agrees at 7 bases. The V and J ends lost 6 bases and 3 bases, in that order; junction bases with no gene match: 8. Per germline, CDR1 LGHNA and CDR2 YNFKEQ. The CDR3 is made up of 14 amino acids. CDR3 in DNA: TGTGCCAGCAGTTTATCTCCAGGGGGCTACGAGCAGTACTTC. Protein sequence: CASSLSPGGYEQYF.

This clonotype turned up a few times. The chain links TRBV25-1 to TRBJ2-2; D possibly matches TRBD1 or TRBD2 (5 bases each). CDR1 is MGHDK, CDR2 SYGVNS, per germline. Trimming stripped 3 bases from V and 5 bases from J, with 10 bases between. The CDR3 runs to 14 residues. The CDR3 DNA reads as TGTGCCAGCAGTGACGGGGCTCGAACCGGGGAGCTGTTTTTT. The encoded protein is CASSDGARTGELFF. Filled out from reference TRBV25-1 and TRBJ2-2, the complete variable domain reads EADIYQTPRYLVIGTGKKITLECSQTMGHDKMYWYQQDPGMELHLIHYSYGVNSTEKGDLSSESTVSRIRTEHFPLTLESARPSHTSQYLCASSDGARTGELFFGEGSRLTVL.

This clonotype was counted at least ten times. The chain recombines TRBV2 with TRBJ1-1; D unclear. Per the germline V gene, CDR1 is SNHLY and CDR2 is FYNNEI. Trimming removed 7 bases at V and 1 base at J, with 10 bases between. The CDR3 has 13 residues. The CDR3 loop reads CASNGQQNTEAFF. CDR3 bases: TGTGCCAGCAATGGGCAGCAGAACACTGAAGCTTTCTTT.

This clonotype turned up a few times. The chain employs TRBV29-1 and TRBJ2-2; perhaps TRBD2 as D (6 bases). V was clipped by 7 bases and J by 6 bases, with 18 bases between them. Germline V lookup: CDR1 SQVTM, CDR2 ANQGSEA. This CDR3 region has 14 residues. CDR3 coding DNA: TGCAGCGGAAGAGTAAGGGGACTGGCCGGGGAGCTGTTTTTT. Encoded protein: CSGRVRGLAGELFF.

The chain carries TRBV25-1 and TRBJ2-5, with a tentative D call TRBD1 (6 bases). The CDR3 runs to 15 residues. V dropped 1 base and J dropped 5 bases, with 14 bases sitting between them. Germline V gene lookup returns CDR1 MGHDK and CDR2 SYGVNS. CDR3 amino acids: CASSEFEGELETQYF. The CDR3 DNA reads TGTGCCAGCAGTGAATTCGAGGGGGAGTTGGAGACCCAGTACTTC.

The chain employs TRBV2 and TRBJ1-2; 9 bases are a match to TRBD1. Germline V gene lookup returns CDR1 SNHLY and CDR2 FYNNEI. The trim removed 6 bases at V and 7 bases at J, leaving 6 bases unmatched. This CDR3 spans 13 amino acids. The CDR3 bases are TGTGCCAGCAGAGAGACAGGGGGACGTGGCTACACCTTC. This translates into CASRETGGRGYTF.

This rearrangement joins TRBV7-3 to TRBJ1-1; TRBD1 matches 8 bases. The germline V gene has CDR1 SGHTA and CDR2 FQGTGA. Trimming cost V 4 bases and J 4 bases; bases outside gene matches: 8. This CDR3 comprises 15 residues. Here the CDR3 DNA reads TGTGCCAGCAGCTCAGGACAGGGAACGGGCACTGAAGCTTTCTTT. This codes for CASSSGQGTGTEAFF.

This clonotype was detected ten times or more. The J gene is TRBJ1-1, the V gene TRBV2; 7 bases match TRBD1. Losses at the gene ends were 4 bases for V and 8 bases for J; bases not matched to a gene: 7. The germline V gene has CDR1 SNHLY and CDR2 FYNNEI. CDR3 length equals 13 residues. The CDR3 nucleotides are TGTGCCAGCAGTGTCGACAGGGTGGCGGAAGCTTTCTTT. Its protein product is CASSVDRVAEAFF.

The chain joins TRBV24-1 to TRBJ1-5; TRBD1 is a possible D gene (5 bases). V lost 10 bases to trimming and J lost 5 bases, with 20 bases between them. This CDR3 has 15 amino acids. The germline gives CDR1 KGHDR, CDR2 SFDVKD. The chain's CDR3 is CATEGLNTGDQPQHF. The CDR3, as DNA: TGTGCCACGGAGGGACTGAACACCGGGGATCAGCCCCAGCATTTT.